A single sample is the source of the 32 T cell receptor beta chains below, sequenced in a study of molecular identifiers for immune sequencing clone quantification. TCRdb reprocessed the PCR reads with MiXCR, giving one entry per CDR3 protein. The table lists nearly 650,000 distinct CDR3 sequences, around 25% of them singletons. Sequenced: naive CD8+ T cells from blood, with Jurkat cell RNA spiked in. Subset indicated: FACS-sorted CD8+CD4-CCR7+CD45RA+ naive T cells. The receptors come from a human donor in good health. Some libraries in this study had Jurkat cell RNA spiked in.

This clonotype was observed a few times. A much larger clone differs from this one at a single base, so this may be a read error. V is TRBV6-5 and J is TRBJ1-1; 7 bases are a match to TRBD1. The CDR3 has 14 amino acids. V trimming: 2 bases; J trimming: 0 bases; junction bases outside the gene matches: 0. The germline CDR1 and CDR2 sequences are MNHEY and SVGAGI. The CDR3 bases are TGTGCCAGCAGTTACCAGGGGGTGAACACTGAAGCTTTCTTT. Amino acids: CASSYQGVNTEAFF.

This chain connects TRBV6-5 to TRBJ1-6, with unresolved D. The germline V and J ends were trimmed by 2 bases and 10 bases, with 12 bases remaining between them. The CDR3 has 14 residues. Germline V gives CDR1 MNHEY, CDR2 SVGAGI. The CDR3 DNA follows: TGTGCCAGCAGTTACGGGAGGGTACGATCACCCCTCCACTTT. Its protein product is CASSYGRVRSPLHF.

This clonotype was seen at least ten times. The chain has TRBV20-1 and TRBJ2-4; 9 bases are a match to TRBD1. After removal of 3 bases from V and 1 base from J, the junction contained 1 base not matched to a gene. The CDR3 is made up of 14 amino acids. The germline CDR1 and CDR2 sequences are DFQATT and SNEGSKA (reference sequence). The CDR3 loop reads CSARGQGAKNIQYF. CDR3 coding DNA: TGCAGTGCTAGGGGACAGGGCGCCAAAAACATTCAGTACTTC.

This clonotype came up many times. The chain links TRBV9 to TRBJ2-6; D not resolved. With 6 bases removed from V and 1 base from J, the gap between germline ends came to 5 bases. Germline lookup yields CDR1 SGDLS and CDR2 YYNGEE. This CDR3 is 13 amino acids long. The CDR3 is CASTQSGANVLTF. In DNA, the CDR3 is TGTGCCAGCACTCAATCTGGGGCCAACGTCCTGACTTTC.

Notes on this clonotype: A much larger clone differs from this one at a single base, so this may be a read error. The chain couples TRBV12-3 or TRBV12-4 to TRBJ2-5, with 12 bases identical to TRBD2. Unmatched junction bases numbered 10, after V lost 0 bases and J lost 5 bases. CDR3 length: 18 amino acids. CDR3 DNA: TGTGCCAGCAGTTTAGCTCGGGCTAGCGGGGGGGCAGCCGAGACCCAGTACTTC. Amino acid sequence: CASSLARASGGAAETQYF.

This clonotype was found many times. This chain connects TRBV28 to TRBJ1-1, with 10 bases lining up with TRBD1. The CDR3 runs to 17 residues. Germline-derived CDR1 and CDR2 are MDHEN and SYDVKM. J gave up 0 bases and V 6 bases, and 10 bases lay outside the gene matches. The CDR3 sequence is CASSPDRGLALNTEAFF. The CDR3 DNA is TGTGCCAGCAGCCCAGACAGGGGGCTGGCCCTGAACACTGAAGCTTTCTTT.

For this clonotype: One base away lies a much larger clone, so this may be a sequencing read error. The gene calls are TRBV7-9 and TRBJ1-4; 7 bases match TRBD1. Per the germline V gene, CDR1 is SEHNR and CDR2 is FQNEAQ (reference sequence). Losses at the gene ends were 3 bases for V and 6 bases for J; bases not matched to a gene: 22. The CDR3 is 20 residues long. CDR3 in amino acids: CASSFRSSGQSPLGDEKLFF. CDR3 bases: TGTGCCAGCAGCTTCCGTTCTTCGGGACAGAGTCCGTTGGGGGATGAAAAACTGTTTTTT.

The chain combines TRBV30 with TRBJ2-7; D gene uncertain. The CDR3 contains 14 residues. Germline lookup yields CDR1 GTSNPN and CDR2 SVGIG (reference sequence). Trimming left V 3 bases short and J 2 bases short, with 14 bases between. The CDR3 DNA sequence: TGTGCCTGGAGGGCAGGTGTGAGGACCTACGAGCAGTACTTC. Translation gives CAWRAGVRTYEQYF.

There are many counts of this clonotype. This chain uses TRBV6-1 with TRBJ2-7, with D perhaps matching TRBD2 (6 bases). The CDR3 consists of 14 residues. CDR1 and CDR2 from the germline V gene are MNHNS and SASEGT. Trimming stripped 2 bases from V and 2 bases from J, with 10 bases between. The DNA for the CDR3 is TGTGCCAGCAGTGAATCATGGGGGGCCTACGAGCAGTACTTC. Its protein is CASSESWGAYEQYF.

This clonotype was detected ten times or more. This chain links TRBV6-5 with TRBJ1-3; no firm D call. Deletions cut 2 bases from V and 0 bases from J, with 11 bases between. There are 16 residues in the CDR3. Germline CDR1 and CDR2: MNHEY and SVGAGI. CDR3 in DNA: TGTGCCAGCAGTTACGGGCAGCCGAGCTCTGGAAACACCATATATTTT. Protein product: CASSYGQPSSGNTIYF.

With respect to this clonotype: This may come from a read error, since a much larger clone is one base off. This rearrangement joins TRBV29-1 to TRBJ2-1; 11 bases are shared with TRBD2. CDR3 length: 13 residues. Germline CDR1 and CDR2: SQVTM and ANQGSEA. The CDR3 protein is CSVTSGVRNKQFF. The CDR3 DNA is TGCAGCGTGACTAGCGGGGTGCGCAATAAGCAGTTCTTC.

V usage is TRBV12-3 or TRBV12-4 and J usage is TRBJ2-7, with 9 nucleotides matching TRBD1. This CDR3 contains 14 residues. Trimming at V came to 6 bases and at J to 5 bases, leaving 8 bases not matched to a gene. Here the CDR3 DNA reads TGTGCCAGCAGCCGGGGACAGGGCATCGACGAGCAGTACTTC. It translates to CASSRGQGIDEQYF.

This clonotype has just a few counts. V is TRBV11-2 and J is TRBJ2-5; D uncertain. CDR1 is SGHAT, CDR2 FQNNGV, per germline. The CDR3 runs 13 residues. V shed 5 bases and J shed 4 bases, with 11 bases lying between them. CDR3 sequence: CASSPPSRETQYF. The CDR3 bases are TGTGCCAGCAGCCCCCCAAGCCGAGAGACCCAGTACTTC. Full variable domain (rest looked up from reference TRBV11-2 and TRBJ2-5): EAGVAQSPRYKIIEKRQSVAFWCNPISGHATLYWYQQILGQGPKLLIQFQNNGVVDDSQLPKDRFSAERLKGVDSTLKIQPAKLEDSAVYLCASSPPSRETQYFGPGTRLLVL.

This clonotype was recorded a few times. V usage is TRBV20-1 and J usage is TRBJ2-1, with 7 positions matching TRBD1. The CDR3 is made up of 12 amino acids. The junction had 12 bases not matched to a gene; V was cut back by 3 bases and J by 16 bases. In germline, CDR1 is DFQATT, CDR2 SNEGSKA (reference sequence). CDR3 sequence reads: CSARWDSSSSFF. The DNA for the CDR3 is TGCAGTGCTAGGTGGGACAGCTCTTCCTCCTTCTTC.

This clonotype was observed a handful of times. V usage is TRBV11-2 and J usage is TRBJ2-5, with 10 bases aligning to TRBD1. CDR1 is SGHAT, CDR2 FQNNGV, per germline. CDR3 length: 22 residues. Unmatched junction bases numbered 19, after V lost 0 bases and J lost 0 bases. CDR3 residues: CASSLDHPTQTGGYEYQETQYF. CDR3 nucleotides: TGTGCCAGCAGCTTAGACCACCCGACACAGACAGGGGGCTATGAGTACCAAGAGACCCAGTACTTC.

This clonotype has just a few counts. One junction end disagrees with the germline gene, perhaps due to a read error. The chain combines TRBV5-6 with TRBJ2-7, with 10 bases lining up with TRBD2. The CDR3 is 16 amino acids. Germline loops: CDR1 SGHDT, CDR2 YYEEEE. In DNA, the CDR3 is TGTGCCGGCAGCTTGAGGCTAGCGGGGGCCCTCGGCGAGCAGTACTTC. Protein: CAGSLRLAGALGEQYF.

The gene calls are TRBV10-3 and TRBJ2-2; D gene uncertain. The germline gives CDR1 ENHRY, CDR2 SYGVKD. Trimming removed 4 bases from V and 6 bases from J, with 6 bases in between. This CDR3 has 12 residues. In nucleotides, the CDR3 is TGTGCCATCAGTGTGACGTCCGGGGAGCTGTTTTTT. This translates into CAISVTSGELFF.

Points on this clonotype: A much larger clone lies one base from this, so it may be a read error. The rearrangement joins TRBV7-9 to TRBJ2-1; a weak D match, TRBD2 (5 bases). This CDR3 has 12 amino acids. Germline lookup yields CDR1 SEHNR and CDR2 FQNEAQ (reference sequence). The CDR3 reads CASSPDYNEQLF. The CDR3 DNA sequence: TGTGCCAGCAGCCCCGACTACAATGAGCAGCTCTTC.

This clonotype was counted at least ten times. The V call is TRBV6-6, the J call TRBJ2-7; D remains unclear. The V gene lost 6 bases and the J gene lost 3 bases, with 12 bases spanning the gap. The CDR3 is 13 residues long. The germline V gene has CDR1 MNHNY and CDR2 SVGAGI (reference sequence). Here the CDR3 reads CASRPATNYEQYF. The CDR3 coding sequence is TGTGCCAGCAGACCAGCTACCAACTACGAGCAGTACTTC.

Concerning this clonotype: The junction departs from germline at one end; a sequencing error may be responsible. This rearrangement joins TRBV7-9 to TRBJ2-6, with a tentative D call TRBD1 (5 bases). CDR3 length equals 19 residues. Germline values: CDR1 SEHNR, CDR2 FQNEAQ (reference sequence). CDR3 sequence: CASSPGGQGGWSEANVLTF. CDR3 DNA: TGTGCCAGCAGCCCCGGCGGCCAGGGTGGGTGGTCTGAGGCCAACGTCCTGACTTTC.

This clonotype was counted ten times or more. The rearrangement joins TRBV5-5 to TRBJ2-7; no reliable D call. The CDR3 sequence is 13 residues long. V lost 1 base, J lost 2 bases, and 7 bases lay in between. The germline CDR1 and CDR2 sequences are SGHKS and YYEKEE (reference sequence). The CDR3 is CASSLTVTYEQYF. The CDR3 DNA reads TGTGCCAGCAGCTTGACAGTAACCTACGAGCAGTACTTC.

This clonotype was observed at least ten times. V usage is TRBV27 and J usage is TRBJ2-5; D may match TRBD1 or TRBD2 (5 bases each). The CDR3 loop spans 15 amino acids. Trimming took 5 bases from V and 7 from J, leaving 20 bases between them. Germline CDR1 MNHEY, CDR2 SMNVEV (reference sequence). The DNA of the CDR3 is TGTGCCAGCAGTCCCCGGGACCCCGATCTTCGGACCCAGTACTTC. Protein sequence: CASSPRDPDLRTQYF.

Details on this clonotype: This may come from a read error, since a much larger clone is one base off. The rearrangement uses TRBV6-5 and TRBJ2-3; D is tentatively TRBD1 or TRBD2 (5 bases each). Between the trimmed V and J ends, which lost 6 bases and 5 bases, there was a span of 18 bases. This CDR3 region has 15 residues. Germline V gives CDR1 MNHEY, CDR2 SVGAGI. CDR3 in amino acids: CASRLPGRDIDTQYF. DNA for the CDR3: TGTGCCAGCAGGCTTCCGGGACGGGATATAGATACGCAGTATTTT.

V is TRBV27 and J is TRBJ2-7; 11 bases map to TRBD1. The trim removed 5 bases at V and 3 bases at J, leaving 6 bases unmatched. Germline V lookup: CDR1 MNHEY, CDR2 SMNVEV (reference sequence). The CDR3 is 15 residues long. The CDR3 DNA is TGTGCCAGCAGTCTCTTGGGACAGGGGGACTACGAGCAGTACTTC. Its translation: CASSLLGQGDYEQYF.

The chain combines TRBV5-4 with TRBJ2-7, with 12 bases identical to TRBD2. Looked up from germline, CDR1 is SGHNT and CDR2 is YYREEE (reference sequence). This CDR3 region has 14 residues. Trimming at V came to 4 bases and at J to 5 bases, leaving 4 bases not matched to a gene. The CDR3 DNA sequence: TGTGCCAGCAGCCCCGGACTAGCGGGAAACGAGCAGTACTTC. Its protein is CASSPGLAGNEQYF. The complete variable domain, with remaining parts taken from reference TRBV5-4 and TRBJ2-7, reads ETGVTQSPTHLIKTRGQQVTLRCSSQSGHNTVSWYQQALGQGPQFIFQYYREEENGRGNFPPRFSGLQFPNYSSELNVNALELDDSALYLCASSPGLAGNEQYFGPGTRLTVT.

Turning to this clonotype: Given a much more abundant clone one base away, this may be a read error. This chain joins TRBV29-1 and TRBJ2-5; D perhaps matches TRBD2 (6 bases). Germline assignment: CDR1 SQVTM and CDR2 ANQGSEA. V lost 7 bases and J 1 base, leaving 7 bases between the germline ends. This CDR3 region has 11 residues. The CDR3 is CSGLGQETQYF. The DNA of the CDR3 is TGCAGCGGACTAGGCCAAGAGACCCAGTACTTC.

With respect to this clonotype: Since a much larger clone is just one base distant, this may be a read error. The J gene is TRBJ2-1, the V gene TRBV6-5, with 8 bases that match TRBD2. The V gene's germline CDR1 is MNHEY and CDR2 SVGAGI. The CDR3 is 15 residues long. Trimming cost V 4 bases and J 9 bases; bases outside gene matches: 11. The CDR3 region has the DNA TGTGCCAGCAGTTCCGGAATAGCGGGATTTACTGAGCAGTTCTTC. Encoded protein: CASSSGIAGFTEQFF.

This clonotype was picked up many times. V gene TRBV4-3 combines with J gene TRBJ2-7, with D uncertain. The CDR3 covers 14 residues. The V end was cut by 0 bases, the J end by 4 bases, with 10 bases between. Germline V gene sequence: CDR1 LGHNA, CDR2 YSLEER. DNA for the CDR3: TGCGCCAGCAGCCAAGATATAGGGCAGTACGAGCAGTACTTC. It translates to CASSQDIGQYEQYF.

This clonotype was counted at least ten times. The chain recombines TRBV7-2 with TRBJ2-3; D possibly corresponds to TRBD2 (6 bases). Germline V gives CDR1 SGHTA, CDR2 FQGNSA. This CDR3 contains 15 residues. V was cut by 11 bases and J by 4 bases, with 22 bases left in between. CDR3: CASNYFRESSDTQYF. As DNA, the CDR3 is TGTGCCTCCAATTATTTCCGGGAGTCCTCAGATACGCAGTATTTT. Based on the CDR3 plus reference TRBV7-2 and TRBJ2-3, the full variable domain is GAGVSQSPSNKVTEKGKDVELRCDPISGHTALYWYRQSLGQGLEFLIYFQGNSAPDKSGLPSDRFSAERTGGSVSTLTIQRTQQEDSAVYLCASNYFRESSDTQYFGPGTRLTVL.

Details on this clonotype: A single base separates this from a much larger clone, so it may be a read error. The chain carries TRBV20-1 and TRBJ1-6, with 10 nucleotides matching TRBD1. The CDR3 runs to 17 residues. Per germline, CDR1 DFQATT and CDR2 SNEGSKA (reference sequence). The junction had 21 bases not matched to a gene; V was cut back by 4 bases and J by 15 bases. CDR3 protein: CSATSGTGVLKFGLLHF. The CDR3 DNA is TGCAGTGCTACTTCCGGGACAGGGGTCCTCAAATTCGGCCTCCTCCACTTT.

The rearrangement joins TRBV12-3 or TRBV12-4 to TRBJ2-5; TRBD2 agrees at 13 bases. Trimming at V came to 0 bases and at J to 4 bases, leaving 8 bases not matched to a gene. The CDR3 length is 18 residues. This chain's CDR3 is CASSLALGTSGDSETQYF. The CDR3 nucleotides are TGTGCCAGCAGTTTAGCGCTCGGGACTAGCGGGGACTCAGAGACCCAGTACTTC.

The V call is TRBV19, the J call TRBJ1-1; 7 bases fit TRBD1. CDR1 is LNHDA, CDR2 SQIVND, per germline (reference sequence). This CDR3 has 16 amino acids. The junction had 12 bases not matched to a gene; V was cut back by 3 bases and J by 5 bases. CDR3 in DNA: TGTGCCAGTAGTATCACCCTTACAGGGGATGTGACTGAAGCTTTCTTT. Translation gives CASSITLTGDVTEAFF.